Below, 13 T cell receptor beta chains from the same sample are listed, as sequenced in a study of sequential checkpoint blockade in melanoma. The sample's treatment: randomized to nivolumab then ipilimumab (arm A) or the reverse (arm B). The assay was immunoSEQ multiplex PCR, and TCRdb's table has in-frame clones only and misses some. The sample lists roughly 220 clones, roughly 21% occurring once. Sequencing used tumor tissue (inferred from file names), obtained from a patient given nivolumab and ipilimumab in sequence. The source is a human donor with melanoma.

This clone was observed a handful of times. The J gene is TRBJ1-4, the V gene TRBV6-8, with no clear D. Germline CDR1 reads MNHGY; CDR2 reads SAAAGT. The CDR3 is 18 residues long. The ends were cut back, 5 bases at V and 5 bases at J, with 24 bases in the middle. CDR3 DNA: TGTGCCAGCAGTGACTGTCCAAGTCTCCTAGTCGACAATGAAAAACTGTTTTTT. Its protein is CASSDCPSLLVDNEKLFF.

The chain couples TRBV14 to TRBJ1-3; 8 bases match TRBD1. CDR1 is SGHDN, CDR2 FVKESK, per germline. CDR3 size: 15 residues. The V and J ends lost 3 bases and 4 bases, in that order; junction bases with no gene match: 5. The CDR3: CASSHGQGAGNTIYF. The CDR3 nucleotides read TGTGCCAGCAGCCACGGTCAGGGGGCAGGAAACACCATATATTTT.

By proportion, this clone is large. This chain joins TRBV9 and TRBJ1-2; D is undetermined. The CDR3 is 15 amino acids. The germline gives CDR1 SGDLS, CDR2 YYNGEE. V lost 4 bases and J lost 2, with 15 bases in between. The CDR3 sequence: CASSPFGESNYGYTF. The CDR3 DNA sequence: TGTGCCAGCAGCCCATTTGGGGAGAGCAACTATGGCTACACCTTC.

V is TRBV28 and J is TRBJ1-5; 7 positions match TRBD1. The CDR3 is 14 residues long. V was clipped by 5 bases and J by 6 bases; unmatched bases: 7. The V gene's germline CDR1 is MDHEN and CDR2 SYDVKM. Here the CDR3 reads CASSKQGLGQPQHF. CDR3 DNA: TGTGCCAGCAGTAAACAGGGGTTAGGTCAGCCCCAGCATTTT.

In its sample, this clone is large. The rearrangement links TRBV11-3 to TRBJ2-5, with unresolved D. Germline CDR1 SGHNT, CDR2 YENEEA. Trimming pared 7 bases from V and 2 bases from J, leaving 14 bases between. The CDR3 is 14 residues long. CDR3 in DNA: TGTGCCAGCACCACGGACGGCCTACAAGAGACCCAGTACTTC. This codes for CASTTDGLQETQYF. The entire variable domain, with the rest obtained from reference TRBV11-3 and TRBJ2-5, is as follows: EAGVVQSPRYKIIEKKQPVAFWCNPISGHNTLYWYLQNLGQGPELLIRYENEEAVDDSQLPKDRFSAERLKGVDSTLKIQPAELGDSAVYLCASTTDGLQETQYFGPGTRLLVL.

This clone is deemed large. This CDR3 is CASSYLTGGDSPLHF. In DNA form, the CDR3 reads TGTGCCAGCAGTTACTTGACAGGGGGGGATTCACCCCTCCACTTT. This rearrangement joins TRBV6-8 to TRBJ1-6, with 9 bases matching TRBD1. V dropped 1 base and J dropped 8; count of bases not matched to a gene: 3. This CDR3 comprises 15 residues. CDR1 is MNHGY and CDR2 is SAAAGT in the germline V gene.

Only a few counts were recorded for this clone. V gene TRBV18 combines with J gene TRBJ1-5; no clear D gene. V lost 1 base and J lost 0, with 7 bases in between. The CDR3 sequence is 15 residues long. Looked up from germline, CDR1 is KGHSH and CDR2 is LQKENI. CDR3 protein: CASSPQGHSNQPQHF. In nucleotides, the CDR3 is TGTGCCAGCTCACCACAGGGCCATAGCAATCAGCCCCAGCATTTT.

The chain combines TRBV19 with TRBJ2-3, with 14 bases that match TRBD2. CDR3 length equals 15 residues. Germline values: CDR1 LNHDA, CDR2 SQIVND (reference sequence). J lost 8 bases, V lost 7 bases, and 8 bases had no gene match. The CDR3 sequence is CASMAGLAGVGTQYF. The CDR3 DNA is TGTGCCAGTATGGCGGGACTAGCGGGAGTCGGTACGCAGTATTTT.

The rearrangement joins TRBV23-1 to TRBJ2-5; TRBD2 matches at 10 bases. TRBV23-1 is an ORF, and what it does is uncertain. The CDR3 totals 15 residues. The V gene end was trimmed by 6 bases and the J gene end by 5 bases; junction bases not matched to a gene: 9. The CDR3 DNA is TGCGCCAGCAGCGACCTAGCGGGAGTACGGGAGACCCAGTACTTC. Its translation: CASSDLAGVRETQYF.

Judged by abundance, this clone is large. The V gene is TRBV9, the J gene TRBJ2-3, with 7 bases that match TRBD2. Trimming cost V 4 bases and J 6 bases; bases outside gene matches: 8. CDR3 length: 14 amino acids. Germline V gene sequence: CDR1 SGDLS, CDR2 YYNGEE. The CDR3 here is CASSLTRGVDTQYF. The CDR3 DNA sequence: TGTGCCAGCAGCCTGACTCGGGGGGTGGATACGCAGTATTTT.

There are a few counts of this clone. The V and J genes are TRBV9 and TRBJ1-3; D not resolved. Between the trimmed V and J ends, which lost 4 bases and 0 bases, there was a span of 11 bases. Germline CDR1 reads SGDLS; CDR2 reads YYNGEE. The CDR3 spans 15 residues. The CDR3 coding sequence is TGTGCCAGCAGCTTAGACTTTAACTCTGGAAACACCATATATTTT. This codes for CASSLDFNSGNTIYF.

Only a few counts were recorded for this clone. CDR3 in DNA: TGTGCCAGCAGTTACCCGGCAGGCCTGGATACGCAGTATTTT. Protein product: CASSYPAGLDTQYF. The chain combines TRBV6-8 with TRBJ2-3; D is ambiguous. CDR1 is MNHGY and CDR2 is SAAAGT in the germline V gene. Trimming removed 2 bases from V and 6 bases from J, with 12 bases in between. This CDR3 has 14 residues.

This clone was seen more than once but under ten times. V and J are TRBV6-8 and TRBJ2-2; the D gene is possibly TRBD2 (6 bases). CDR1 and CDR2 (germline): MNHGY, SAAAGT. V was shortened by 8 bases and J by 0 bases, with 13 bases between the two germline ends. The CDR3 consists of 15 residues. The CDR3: CASCLSGPNTGELFF. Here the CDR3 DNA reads TGTGCCAGCTGTCTCAGCGGGCCGAACACCGGGGAGCTGTTTTTT.